The 25 T cell receptor beta chains in this list originate from one sample, sequenced in a study of technical replicates of blood from a few donors. The data were produced by immunoSEQ multiplex PCR, yet TCRdb's version contains in-frame clones alone and is incomplete. The table records some 68,000 clones, roughly 89% of them present only once. Sample: T cells isolated from PBMCs. The receptors stem from a human donor in good health.

The V and J genes are TRBV7-8 and TRBJ2-1; 11 positions match TRBD2. The CDR3 covers 14 residues. Per the germline V gene, CDR1 is SGHVS and CDR2 is FQNEAQ. V lost 5 bases to trimming and J lost 10 bases; unmatched junction nucleotides: 7. The CDR3 DNA follows: TGTGCCAGCAGCGGTAGCGGGAGGGCCTGGGAGCAGTTCTTC. Its protein is CASSGSGRAWEQFF.

This rearrangement joins TRBV19 to TRBJ2-7; tentative D call: TRBD1 (5 bases). Germline CDR1 and CDR2: LNHDA and SQIVND (reference sequence). The germline V and J ends were trimmed by 5 bases and 0 bases, with 14 bases remaining between them. The CDR3 totals 15 residues. The CDR3 coding sequence is TGTGCCAGTAGTGTTGGGGCAGCTAGCTCCTACGAGCAGTACTTC. It codes for CASSVGAASSYEQYF.

The chain carries TRBV9 and TRBJ2-5, with D possibly TRBD2 on 6 matching bases. Germline V gene sequence: CDR1 SGDLS, CDR2 YYNGEE. The ends were cut back, 4 bases at V and 7 bases at J, with 23 bases in the middle. The CDR3 is 16 residues long. CDR3 protein: CASSPGLGTGDLTQYF. CDR3 in DNA: TGTGCCAGCAGCCCAGGACTGGGAACGGGGGATTTGACCCAGTACTTC.

The rearrangement links TRBV18 to TRBJ2-1; D possibly corresponds to TRBD1 (5 bases). Trimming took off 3 bases at V and 10 bases at J, with 13 bases between the two ends. The CDR3 spans 13 residues. Per germline, CDR1 KGHSH and CDR2 LQKENI. The CDR3 nucleotides read TGTGCCAGCTCACCGTGGGGCACGGAGGAGCAGTTCTTC. Translated, it gives CASSPWGTEEQFF.

For the CDR3, the DNA is TGTGCCAGCAGCTTATCCCCCTACCTACTAGCGGGAGGCTACAATGAGCAGTTCTTC. As protein: CASSLSPYLLAGGYNEQFF. This chain links TRBV7-8 with TRBJ2-1; TRBD2 matches at 12 bases. This CDR3 is built from 19 residues. CDR1 and CDR2 (germline): SGHVS, FQNEAQ. J gave up 3 bases and V 2 bases, and 11 bases lay outside the gene matches.

A single count supports this clone. The chain recombines TRBV5-4 with TRBJ2-7; 8 positions match TRBD2. The CDR3 has 13 residues. Losses at the gene ends were 4 bases for V and 5 bases for J; bases not matched to a gene: 5. The germline gives CDR1 SGHNT, CDR2 YYREEE (reference sequence). CDR3 DNA sequence: TGTGCCAGCAGCCTCCGACTAGCGAACGAGCAGTACTTC. It translates to CASSLRLANEQYF.

This clone was observed a single time. The chain couples TRBV28 to TRBJ1-3; possibly TRBD1 for D (5 bases). The CDR3 is 16 amino acids. Per the germline V gene, CDR1 is MDHEN and CDR2 is SYDVKM. The ends were cut back, 2 bases at V and 0 bases at J, with 11 bases in the middle. CDR3 region: CASSLAGGDSGNTIYF. The CDR3 coding sequence is TGTGCCAGCAGTTTAGCAGGAGGGGACTCTGGAAACACCATATATTTT. The variable domain in full, completed from reference TRBV28 and TRBJ1-3, reads DVKVTQSSRYLVKRTGEKVFLECVQDMDHENMFWYRQDPGLGLRLIYFSYDVKMKEKGDIPEGYSVSREKKERFSLILESASTNQTSMYLCASSLAGGDSGNTIYFGEGSWLTVV.

The chain uses TRBV2 and TRBJ1-2, with 7 bases fitting TRBD1. The CDR3 extends over 13 amino acids. V dropped 5 bases and J dropped 3; count of bases not matched to a gene: 3. Germline V CDR1 and CDR2: SNHLY, FYNNEI. The CDR3, as DNA: TGTGCCAGCAGTCCTGACAGGGACTATGGCTACACCTTC. Translated, it gives CASSPDRDYGYTF.

The genes are TRBV2 and TRBJ1-4, with 7 bases aligning to TRBD1. Germline values: CDR1 SNHLY, CDR2 FYNNEI. The CDR3 length is 17 residues. Trimming took 5 bases from V and 8 from J; bases not matched to a gene: 17. CDR3 in amino acids: CASSTPLWDRGSEKLFF. CDR3 nucleotides: TGTGCCAGCAGTACACCTCTTTGGGACAGAGGGAGCGAAAAACTGTTTTTT.

CDR3 in amino acids: CASSLTRATGRGYTF. The CDR3 nucleotides are TGTGCCAGCAGCTTAACTCGTGCGACAGGGCGAGGCTACACCTTC. The V call is TRBV7-3, the J call TRBJ1-2; 7 bases align to TRBD1. Germline V CDR1 and CDR2: SGHTA, FQGTGA. The J segment lost 8 bases and the V segment lost 0 bases, leaving 9 bases of the junction unmatched. The CDR3 runs 15 residues.

This chain connects TRBV7-9 to TRBJ1-1; D is unresolved. The CDR3 is 13 amino acids. V was clipped by 6 bases and J by 5 bases, with 13 bases between them. Germline CDR1 and CDR2: SEHNR and FQNEAQ (reference sequence). The CDR3 DNA reads TGTGCCAGCAGTCACAGTGGAGGGACTGAAGCTTTCTTT. This gives the protein CASSHSGGTEAFF.

This clone was seen a single time. V and J are TRBV19 and TRBJ2-1; TRBD2 is a possible D gene (5 bases). Trimming pared 3 bases from V and 2 bases from J, leaving 14 bases between. The CDR3 covers 16 residues. Germline V gene lookup returns CDR1 LNHDA and CDR2 SQIVND (reference sequence). Written as DNA, the CDR3 is TGTGCCAGTAGTATTCTGCGGGTCACCCCCTACAATGAGCAGTTCTTC. Amino acids: CASSILRVTPYNEQFF. The full variable domain, rest sourced from reference TRBV19 and TRBJ2-1, is DGGITQSPKYLFRKEGQNVTLSCEQNLNHDAMYWYRQDPGQGLRLIYYSQIVNDFQKGDIAEGYSVSREKKESFPLTVTSAQKNPTAFYLCASSILRVTPYNEQFFGPGTRLTVL.

The chain carries TRBV5-6 and TRBJ2-7, with D possibly being TRBD1 (5 bases). The CDR3 has 11 amino acids. Deletions cut 4 bases from V and 3 bases from J, with 5 bases between. The germline gives CDR1 SGHDT, CDR2 YYEEEE. The CDR3 region is CASSQGYEQYF. Here the CDR3 DNA reads TGTGCCAGCAGCCAGGGCTACGAGCAGTACTTC. Complete variable domain (other parts from reference TRBV5-6 and TRBJ2-7): DAGVTQSPTHLIKTRGQQVTLRCSPKSGHDTVSWYQQALGQGPQFIFQYYEEEERQRGNFPDRFSGHQFPNYSSELNVNALLLGDSALYLCASSQGYEQYFGPGTRLTVT.

CDR3 region: CASSLTGRVPDTQYF. CDR3 nucleotides: TGCGCCAGCAGCTTGACAGGGAGGGTCCCAGATACGCAGTATTTT. The chain uses TRBV5-1 and TRBJ2-3; a possible D gene is TRBD2 (7 bases). The CDR3 is 15 residues long. Trimming cost V 1 base and J 4 bases, with 13 bases left between them. Germline values: CDR1 SGHRS, CDR2 YFSETQ.

This clone was found once. The rearrangement links TRBV5-1 to TRBJ1-2, with 7 nucleotides matching TRBD1. CDR3 length: 14 amino acids. V lost 4 bases, J lost 5 bases, and 8 bases stayed unmatched. CDR1 is SGHRS, CDR2 YFSETQ, per germline. CDR3 coding DNA: TGCGCCAGCAGCACGGACAGGAACTCGTATGGCTACACCTTC. This translates into CASSTDRNSYGYTF.

V usage is TRBV25-1 and J usage is TRBJ1-2; a weak D match, TRBD1 (5 bases). The CDR3 has 14 residues. Trimming removed 3 bases at V and 9 bases at J, with 17 bases between. Per the germline V gene, CDR1 is MGHDK and CDR2 is SYGVNS. CDR3 amino acids: CASSDGTLGTSYTF. DNA of the CDR3: TGTGCCAGCAGTGATGGGACTCTCGGAACAAGCTACACCTTC.

This sequence joins TRBV5-1 and TRBJ2-3, with a weak D call TRBD2 (7 bases). Trimming removed 4 bases from V and 4 bases from J, with 19 bases in between. Germline V gene data show CDR1 as SGHRS and CDR2 as YFSETQ. The CDR3 is made up of 16 amino acids. The CDR3 region has the DNA TGCGCCAGCAGCCTGGGGGTATCGGGGGGCCCAGATACGCAGTATTTT. It yields the protein CASSLGVSGGPDTQYF.

The chain has TRBV18 and TRBJ2-5, with D perhaps matching TRBD2 (6 bases). The CDR3 runs to 15 residues. Trimming shortened V by 2 bases and J by 3 bases, and 13 bases separated the two germline ends. Germline V lookup: CDR1 KGHSH, CDR2 LQKENI. The CDR3 nucleotides are TGTGCCAGCTCACCAATGAAGACGGGAGAAGAGACCCAGTACTTC. As protein: CASSPMKTGEETQYF. The full variable domain, rest sourced from reference TRBV18 and TRBJ2-5, is NAGVMQNPRHLVRRRGQEARLRCSPMKGHSHVYWYRQLPEEGLKFMVYLQKENIIDESGMPKERFSAEFPKEGPSILRIQQVVRGDSAAYFCASSPMKTGEETQYFGPGTRLLVL.

This clone is a singleton in its sample. The rearrangement uses TRBV19 and TRBJ2-7, with D uncertain. The V end was cut by 10 bases, the J end by 6 bases, with 16 bases between. Germline loops: CDR1 LNHDA, CDR2 SQIVND (reference sequence). The CDR3 length is 12 residues. The CDR3 DNA follows: TGTGCCACCCGAGGCCGGAAGGCCGAGCAGTACTTC. Amino acid sequence: CATRGRKAEQYF. Full variable domain (rest looked up from reference TRBV19 and TRBJ2-7): DGGITQSPKYLFRKEGQNVTLSCEQNLNHDAMYWYRQDPGQGLRLIYYSQIVNDFQKGDIAEGYSVSREKKESFPLTVTSAQKNPTAFYLCATRGRKAEQYFGPGTRLTVT.

V is TRBV4-1 and J is TRBJ2-3; 7 bases map to TRBD2. Trimming removed 0 bases from V and 2 bases from J; junction bases left unmatched: 8. Germline V lookup: CDR1 MGHRA, CDR2 YSYEKL. This CDR3 is built from 17 residues. The CDR3 protein is CASSQDGGLGPTDTQYF. The CDR3 DNA reads TGCGCCAGCAGCCAAGATGGAGGACTAGGTCCCACAGATACGCAGTATTTT.

J is TRBJ1-4 and V is TRBV6-5; D gene uncertain. The CDR3 has 14 amino acids. Germline CDR1 MNHEY, CDR2 SVGAGI. V lost 2 bases and J lost 8, with 12 bases in between. The CDR3 loop is CASSYTPTGEKLFF. Written as DNA, the CDR3 is TGTGCCAGCAGTTACACCCCTACGGGGGAAAAACTGTTTTTT.

V gene TRBV5-1 combines with J gene TRBJ2-3; D ambiguous. Germline V CDR1 and CDR2: SGHRS, YFSETQ. This CDR3 comprises 14 residues. The V gene lost 0 bases and the J gene lost 0 bases, with 5 bases spanning the gap. CDR3 sequence (DNA): TGCGCCAGCAGCTTGGGGAGTAGCACAGATACGCAGTATTTT. Translated, it gives CASSLGSSTDTQYF. The full variable domain, rest sourced from reference TRBV5-1 and TRBJ2-3, is KAGVTQTPRYLIKTRGQQVTLSCSPISGHRSVSWYQQTPGQGLQFLFEYFSETQRNKGNFPGRFSGRQFSNSRSEMNVSTLELGDSALYLCASSLGSSTDTQYFGPGTRLTVL.

Here the CDR3 DNA reads TGTGCCAGCAGTCGAGGGACTAGCGGACTCCCCGAGCAGTACTTC. Translation: CASSRGTSGLPEQYF. The rearrangement links TRBV6-5 to TRBJ2-7, with 11 bases identical to TRBD2. From germline, CDR1 is MNHEY and CDR2 SVGAGI. The V gene end was trimmed by 5 bases and the J gene end by 6 bases; junction bases not matched to a gene: 9. The CDR3 extends over 15 amino acids.

The chain is built from TRBV4-2 and TRBJ2-2; 11 bases are shared with TRBD2. V trimming: 0 bases; J trimming: 6 bases; junction bases outside the gene matches: 0. Germline CDR1 LGHNA, CDR2 YNFKEQ. There are 15 residues in the CDR3. The CDR3: CASSQDSGRAGELFF. CDR3 sequence (DNA): TGTGCCAGCAGCCAAGATAGCGGGAGGGCCGGGGAGCTGTTTTTT.

This clone was counted at least ten times. This chain connects TRBV10-3 to TRBJ2-7; TRBD1 is a possible D gene (6 bases). Between the trimmed V and J ends, which lost 8 bases and 1 base, there was a span of 15 bases. The CDR3 totals 14 residues. Looked up from germline, CDR1 is ENHRY and CDR2 is SYGVKD. The CDR3: CAILPPGQSYEQYF. DNA for the CDR3: TGTGCCATCCTTCCCCCGGGACAATCCTACGAGCAGTACTTC.